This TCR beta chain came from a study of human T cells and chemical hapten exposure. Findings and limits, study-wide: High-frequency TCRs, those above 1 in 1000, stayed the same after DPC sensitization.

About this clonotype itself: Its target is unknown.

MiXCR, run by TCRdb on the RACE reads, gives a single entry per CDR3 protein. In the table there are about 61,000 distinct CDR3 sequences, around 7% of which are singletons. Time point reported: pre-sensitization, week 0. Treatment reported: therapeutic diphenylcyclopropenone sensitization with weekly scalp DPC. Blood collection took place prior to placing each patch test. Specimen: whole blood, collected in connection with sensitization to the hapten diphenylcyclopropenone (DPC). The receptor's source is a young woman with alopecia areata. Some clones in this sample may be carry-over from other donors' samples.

The CDR3 DNA reads TGTGCCAGCAGCTTAGCCCCGGGGGTGGGGGCGACTGAAGCTTTCTTT. Encoded protein: CASSLAPGVGATEAFF. The chain uses TRBV7-9 and TRBJ1-1; D might be TRBD1 (6 bases). The CDR3 has 16 amino acids. The germline V gene has CDR1 SEHNR and CDR2 FQNEAQ (reference sequence). V dropped 0 bases and J dropped 5 bases, with 16 bases sitting between them.